Each of the 2 T cell receptor beta chains below was sequenced from the same sample in a study of blood T cell repertoires in COVID-19. Profiled with immunoSEQ multiplex PCR; TCRdb holds only in-frame clones, not every one. The repertoire holds about 42,000 clones, more than 60% seen once, with under 30% in the top ten. Sequencing was done on a sample of peripheral blood. Receptors were obtained from a woman in her seventies with acute or convalescent COVID-19.

This clone has a single count. The chain employs TRBV5-8 and TRBJ1-1; no reliable D call. CDR1 is SGHTS and CDR2 is YDEGEE in the germline V gene. The CDR3 is 17 amino acids. V was trimmed by 0 bases and J by 1 base, leaving 16 bases between them. CDR3 sequence: CASSLDPPLRGNTEAFF. The CDR3 DNA is TGTGCCAGCAGCTTGGACCCGCCCCTAAGAGGGAACACTGAAGCTTTCTTT.

This clone came up once. V usage is TRBV6-5 and J usage is TRBJ1-6; D gene ambiguous. V lost 2 bases to trimming and J lost 7 bases, with 12 bases between them. Germline assignment: CDR1 MNHEY and CDR2 SVGAGI. This CDR3 is built from 15 residues. CDR3 sequence reads: CASSYQAGRNSPLHF. CDR3 DNA sequence: TGTGCCAGCAGTTACCAGGCAGGTCGAAATTCACCCCTCCACTTT.